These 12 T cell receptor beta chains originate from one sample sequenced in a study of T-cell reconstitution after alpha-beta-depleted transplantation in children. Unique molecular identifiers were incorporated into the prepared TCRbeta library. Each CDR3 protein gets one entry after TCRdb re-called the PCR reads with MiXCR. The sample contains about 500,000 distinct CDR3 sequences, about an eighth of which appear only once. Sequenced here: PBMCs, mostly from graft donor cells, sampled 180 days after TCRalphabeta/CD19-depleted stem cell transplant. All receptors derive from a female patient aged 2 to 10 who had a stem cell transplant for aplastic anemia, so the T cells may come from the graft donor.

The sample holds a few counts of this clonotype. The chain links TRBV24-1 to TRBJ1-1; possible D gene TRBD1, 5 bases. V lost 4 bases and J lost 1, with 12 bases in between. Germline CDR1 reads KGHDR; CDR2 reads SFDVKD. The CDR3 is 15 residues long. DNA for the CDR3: TGTGCCACCAGTGACCCCAGGGAGGGGAACACTGAAGCTTTCTTT. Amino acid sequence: CATSDPREGNTEAFF.

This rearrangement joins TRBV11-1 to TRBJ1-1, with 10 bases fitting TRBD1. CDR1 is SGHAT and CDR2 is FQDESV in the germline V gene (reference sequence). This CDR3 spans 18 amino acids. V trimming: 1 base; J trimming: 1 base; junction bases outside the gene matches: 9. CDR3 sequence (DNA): TGTGCCAGCAGCTTAGGACAGGGGGCGTTTTCGCCGAACACTGAAGCTTTCTTT. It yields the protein CASSLGQGAFSPNTEAFF.

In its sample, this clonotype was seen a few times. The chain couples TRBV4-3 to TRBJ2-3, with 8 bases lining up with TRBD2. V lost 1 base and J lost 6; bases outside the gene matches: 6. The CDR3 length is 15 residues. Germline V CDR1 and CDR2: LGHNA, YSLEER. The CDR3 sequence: CASSQARGGSDTQYF. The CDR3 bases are TGCGCCAGCAGCCAAGCCCGGGGGGGGTCGGATACGCAGTATTTT.

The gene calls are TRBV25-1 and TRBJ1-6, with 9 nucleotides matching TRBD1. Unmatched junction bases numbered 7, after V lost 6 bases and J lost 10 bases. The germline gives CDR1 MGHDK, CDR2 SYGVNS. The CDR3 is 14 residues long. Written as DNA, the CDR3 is TGTGCCAGCAGCGCACAGGGGGCCGGATCACCCCTCCACTTT. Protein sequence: CASSAQGAGSPLHF.

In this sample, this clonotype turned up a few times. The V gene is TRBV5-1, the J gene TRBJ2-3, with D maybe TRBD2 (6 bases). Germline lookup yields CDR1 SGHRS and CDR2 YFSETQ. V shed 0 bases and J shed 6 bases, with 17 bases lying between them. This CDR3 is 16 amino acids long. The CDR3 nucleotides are TGCGCCAGCAGCTTGGGGGACTCCTACCCCAGTGATACGCAGTATTTT. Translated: CASSLGDSYPSDTQYF. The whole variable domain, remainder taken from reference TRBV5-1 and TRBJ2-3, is KAGVTQTPRYLIKTRGQQVTLSCSPISGHRSVSWYQQTPGQGLQFLFEYFSETQRNKGNFPGRFSGRQFSNSRSEMNVSTLELGDSALYLCASSLGDSYPSDTQYFGPGTRLTVL.

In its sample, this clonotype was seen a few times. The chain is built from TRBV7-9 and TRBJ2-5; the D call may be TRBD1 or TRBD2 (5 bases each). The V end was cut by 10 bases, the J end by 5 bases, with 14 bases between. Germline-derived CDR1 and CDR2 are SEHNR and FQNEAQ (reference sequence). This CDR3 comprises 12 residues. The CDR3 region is CAINRDPETQYF. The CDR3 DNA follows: TGTGCCATCAATAGGGACCCGGAGACCCAGTACTTC.

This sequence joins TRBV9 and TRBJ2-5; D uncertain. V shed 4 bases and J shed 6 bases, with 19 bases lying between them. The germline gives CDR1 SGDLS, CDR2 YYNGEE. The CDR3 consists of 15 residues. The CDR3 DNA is TGTGCCAGCAGCCCCCCCCCTAGGACGGGTCAGACCCAGTACTTC. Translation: CASSPPPRTGQTQYF.

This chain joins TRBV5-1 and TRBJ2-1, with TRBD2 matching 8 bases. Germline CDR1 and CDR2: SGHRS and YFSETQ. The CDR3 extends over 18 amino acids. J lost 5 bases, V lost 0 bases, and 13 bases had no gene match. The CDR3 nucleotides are TGCGCCAGCAGCTTGGCCCGGAGCGCGGGAGGCGTCAACAATGAGCAGTTCTTC. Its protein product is CASSLARSAGGVNNEQFF.

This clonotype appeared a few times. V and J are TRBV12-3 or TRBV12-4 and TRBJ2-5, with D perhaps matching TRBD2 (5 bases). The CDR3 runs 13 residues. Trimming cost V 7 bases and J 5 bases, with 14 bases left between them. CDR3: CASTWTERETQYF. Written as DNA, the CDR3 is TGTGCCAGCACCTGGACTGAGCGGGAGACCCAGTACTTC.

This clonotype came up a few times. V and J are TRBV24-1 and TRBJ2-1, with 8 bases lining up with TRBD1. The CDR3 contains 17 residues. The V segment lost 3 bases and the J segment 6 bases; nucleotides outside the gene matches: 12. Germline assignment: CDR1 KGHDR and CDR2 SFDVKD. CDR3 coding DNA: TGTGCCACCAGTGATACTCCCGGACAGGGAGATGGCAATGAGCAGTTCTTC. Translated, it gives CATSDTPGQGDGNEQFF.

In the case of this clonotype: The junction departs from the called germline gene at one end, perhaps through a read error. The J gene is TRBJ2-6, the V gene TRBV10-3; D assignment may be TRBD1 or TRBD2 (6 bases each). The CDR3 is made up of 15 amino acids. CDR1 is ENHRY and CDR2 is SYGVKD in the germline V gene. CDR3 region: CAIRGALRGANGLTF. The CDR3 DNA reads TGTGCCATCCGTGGGGCCCTGAGGGGGGCCAACGGCCTGACTTTC.

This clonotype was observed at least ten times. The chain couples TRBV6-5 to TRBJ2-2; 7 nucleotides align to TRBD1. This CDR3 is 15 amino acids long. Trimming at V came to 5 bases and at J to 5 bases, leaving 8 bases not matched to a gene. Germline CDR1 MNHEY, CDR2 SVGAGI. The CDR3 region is CASSSLTGVTGELFF. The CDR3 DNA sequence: TGTGCCAGCAGTAGCCTTACAGGGGTTACCGGGGAGCTGTTTTTT.